This T cell receptor (beta chain) was retrieved from a study of PD-1 blockade in classical Hodgkin lymphoma. The study's findings and limits: Lower baseline TCR diversity was reported for newly diagnosed patients than for healthy donors. Diversity in CD4+ TCRs, unlike that measured in CD8+ TCRs, had risen significantly by C4D1.

Assay: immunoSEQ multiplex PCR; the TCRdb copy retains only in-frame clones and omits some. The data hold roughly 46,000 clones, with approximately 72% observed a single time. Comment on this clone: As yet, its antigen is unknown.

CDR1 is SGHAT, CDR2 FQNNGV, per germline. CDR3 length: 14 amino acids. V shed 4 bases and J shed 1 base, with 10 bases lying between them. As for time point: cycle 4 day 1 (C4D1), after about 6 weeks of nivolumab. The patients all showed relapse after autologous stem cell transplantation, while their brentuximab vedotin exposure varied. This TCR was recovered from a human donor with classical Hodgkin lymphoma. Sequenced here: peripheral blood mononuclear cells (PBMCs), sampled before the fourth cycle of nivolumab. This chain joins TRBV11-2 and TRBJ2-5; D might be TRBD2 (5 bases). The CDR3 sequence: CASSWVGGQETQYF. The CDR3, as DNA: TGTGCCAGCAGCTGGGTCGGAGGCCAAGAGACCCAGTACTTC.